This TCR beta chain was recorded in a study of vaccination and CD4 T cells after COVID-19. The CDR3 runs 14 residues. Trimming pared 5 bases from V and 0 bases from J, leaving 8 bases between. Germline-derived CDR1 and CDR2 are MDHEN and SYDVKM. Researchers used the Oncomine TCR Beta short-read assay to sequence DNA from cultured CD4+ T cells. After culture, CD4+ T cells served as the source for genomic DNA extraction. One entry per CDR3 protein, called by TCRdb with MiXCR from the PCR reads. Seen here are over 8,500 distinct CDR3 sequences, over 25% observed once, and the top ten hold more than 20%. This clonotype is categorized as medium-sized. Its antigen is unknown. As to treatment: roughly 11-day PBMC culture with coronavirus spike peptide pools or control peptides (ViraFEST assay). Ahead of the COVID-19 pandemic (2011-2018), the CD4+ T cells of the unexposed donor were collected. Half-medium replacement with fresh IL-2 medium took place on days 3 and 7.

The material sequenced was CD4+ T cells from blood, cultured in vitro. The TCR was taken from a human donor in good health. The gene calls are TRBV28 and TRBJ1-5; D is possibly TRBD1 (5 bases). Here the CDR3 reads CASSAGHSNQPQHF. The DNA for the CDR3 is TGTGCCAGCAGTGCCGGACATAGCAATCAGCCCCAGCATTTT.